Presented here are 28 T cell receptor beta chains from one specimen sequenced in a study of blood T cell repertoires in COVID-19. Some clones are missing from TCRdb's copy, which holds only in-frame ones; the method was immunoSEQ multiplex PCR. The data show about 350,000 clones, with approximately 89% seen just once and over 3.5% held by the top ten. Sample: peripheral blood. The receptors shown here come from a woman aged 55-70 years with COVID-19, enrolled during active disease.

This chain links TRBV7-9 with TRBJ1-2; D may be TRBD1 (5 bases). CDR3 length equals 15 residues. The V gene lost 5 bases and the J gene lost 4 bases, with 17 bases spanning the gap. Germline V gene lookup returns CDR1 SEHNR and CDR2 FQNEAQ (reference sequence). CDR3 DNA: TGTGCCAGCAGCCCCTGGAGGGGTAGTAGCTATGGCTACACCTTC. Translation: CASSPWRGSSYGYTF. The full variable domain, its missing parts supplied by reference TRBV7-9 and TRBJ1-2, is DTGVSQNPRHKITKRGQNVTFRCDPISEHNRLYWYRQTLGQGPEFLTYFQNEAQLEKSRLLSDRFSAERPKGSFSTLEIQRTEQGDSAMYLCASSPWRGSSYGYTFGSGTRLTVV.

The chain employs TRBV24-1 and TRBJ2-3; 14 bases line up with TRBD2. Germline values: CDR1 KGHDR, CDR2 SFDVKD. V shed 2 bases and J 1 base; nucleotides not matched to a gene: 7. This CDR3 has 19 amino acids. CDR3 residues: CATSDSPGLAGVRTDTQYF. For the CDR3, the DNA is TGTGCCACCAGTGATTCGCCGGGACTAGCGGGGGTACGCACAGATACGCAGTATTTT.

V usage is TRBV19 and J usage is TRBJ1-5, with 8 positions matching TRBD1. J lost 3 bases, V lost 4 bases, and 8 bases had no gene match. This CDR3 contains 16 residues. The germline V gene has CDR1 LNHDA and CDR2 SQIVND (reference sequence). This chain's CDR3 is CASSRPGTGINQPQHF. As DNA, the CDR3 is TGTGCCAGTAGTAGACCGGGGACAGGAATCAATCAGCCCCAGCATTTT.

The rearrangement joins TRBV4-1 to TRBJ1-2; D may be TRBD1 (6 bases). CDR3 length equals 15 residues. V gave up 2 bases and J gave up 5 bases, with 15 bases separating them. Looked up from germline, CDR1 is MGHRA and CDR2 is YSYEKL. The CDR3 coding sequence is TGCGCCAGCAGCCAACCGGACAGTTCCTCATATGGCTACACCTTC. This gives the protein CASSQPDSSSYGYTF.

The rearrangement uses TRBV10-1 and TRBJ1-2; the D gene is possibly TRBD1 (6 bases). The CDR3 runs 13 residues. V lost 6 bases, J lost 1 base, and 9 bases lay in between. Germline CDR1 is WNHNN and CDR2 is SYGVQD (reference sequence). The CDR3, as DNA: TGCGCCAGCAGCCAGGACAGTAACTATGGCTACACCTTC. Protein product: CASSQDSNYGYTF.

This chain connects TRBV9 to TRBJ2-3; D is perhaps TRBD1 (6 bases). This CDR3 region has 13 residues. Trimming took 3 bases from V and 7 from J, leaving 12 bases between them. Germline V lookup: CDR1 SGDLS, CDR2 YYNGEE. CDR3 in amino acids: CASSAGVGNTQYF. CDR3 nucleotide sequence: TGTGCCAGCAGCGCAGGGGTAGGGAATACGCAGTATTTT.

This sequence joins TRBV19 and TRBJ2-7; TRBD1 agrees at 11 bases. The junction had 3 bases not matched to a gene; V was cut back by 6 bases and J by 2 bases. Per the germline V gene, CDR1 is LNHDA and CDR2 is SQIVND (reference sequence). CDR3 size: 14 residues. This CDR3 is CASSRTGGPYEQYF. The CDR3 coding sequence is TGTGCCAGTAGCCGGACAGGGGGCCCCTACGAGCAGTACTTC.

The rearrangement links TRBV5-1 to TRBJ2-5, with D possibly being TRBD1 (6 bases). V was cut by 2 bases and J by 2 bases, with 13 bases left in between. Germline CDR1 is SGHRS and CDR2 is YFSETQ. The CDR3 length is 15 residues. The CDR3, as DNA: TGCGCCAGCAGCTTAACACCGGGACAACAAGAGACCCAGTACTTC. This gives the protein CASSLTPGQQETQYF.

The V call is TRBV3-1 (or the pseudogene TRBV3-2), the J call TRBJ2-3; no clear D. Germline values: CDR1 LGHDT, CDR2 YNNKEL (reference sequence). The CDR3 spans 14 residues. The V end was cut by 4 bases, the J end by 6 bases, with 14 bases between. The CDR3 here is CASSRHSRADTQYF. The CDR3 DNA reads TGTGCCAGCAGCCGCCATTCCCGCGCCGATACGCAGTATTTT.

The chain combines TRBV4-1 with TRBJ1-6; unclear D gene. The CDR3 consists of 14 residues. The V end was cut by 0 bases, the J end by 10 bases, with 10 bases between. Germline loops: CDR1 MGHRA, CDR2 YSYEKL. This chain's CDR3 is CASSQEGIQSPLHF. The CDR3 DNA reads as TGCGCCAGCAGCCAAGAGGGCATACAGTCACCCCTCCACTTT.

J is TRBJ1-6 and V is TRBV28; 8 nucleotides agree with TRBD1. The CDR3 loop spans 15 amino acids. CDR1 and CDR2 (germline): MDHEN, SYDVKM. Unmatched junction bases numbered 12, after V lost 5 bases and J lost 12 bases. The CDR3 DNA sequence: TGTGCCAGCAGTCTTGGACAGGGTAACCGTATACCCCTCCACTTT. As protein: CASSLGQGNRIPLHF.

This chain links TRBV5-5 with TRBJ2-7, with D perhaps TRBD1 (8 bases). V gave up 6 bases and J gave up 3 bases, with 19 bases separating them. CDR3 length equals 15 residues. The V gene's germline CDR1 is SGHKS and CDR2 YYEKEE (reference sequence). For the CDR3, the DNA is TGTGCCAGCATCCGGGGGGCGGGACAGGTCTACGAGCAGTACTTC. Residues: CASIRGAGQVYEQYF.

In nucleotides, the CDR3 is TGTGCCAGCAGTGGGACAGGGGCGGGCGGCTACACCTTC. Residues: CASSGTGAGGYTF. This chain joins TRBV2 and TRBJ1-2; TRBD1 aligns across 9 bases. The CDR3 runs to 13 residues. The V gene end was trimmed by 4 bases and the J gene end by 8 bases; junction bases not matched to a gene: 5. CDR1 is SNHLY and CDR2 is FYNNEI in the germline V gene.

This clone has a handful of counts. The chain has TRBV5-1 and TRBJ2-1, with D unclear. The CDR3 has 12 amino acids. V was shortened by 0 bases and J by 7 bases, with 5 bases between the two germline ends. The germline gives CDR1 SGHRS, CDR2 YFSETQ. The CDR3 spells CASSLGNNEQFF. The DNA of the CDR3 is TGCGCCAGCAGCTTGGGTAATAATGAGCAGTTCTTC.

V and J are TRBV14 and TRBJ2-5; D is uncertain. CDR1 and CDR2 (germline): SGHDN, FVKESK. There are 15 residues in the CDR3. V was pared by 4 bases and J by 1 base, with 13 bases between. DNA for the CDR3: TGTGCCAGCAGCCGTCGAGGCCTGCCCCAAGAGACCCAGTACTTC. Protein sequence: CASSRRGLPQETQYF.

As regards this clone: Other DNA sequences in the same sample also yield this CDR3. The rearrangement links TRBV19 to TRBJ1-2, with D possibly being TRBD1 (6 bases). This CDR3 spans 14 amino acids. V was cut by 4 bases and J by 0 bases, with 9 bases left in between. CDR1 is LNHDA, CDR2 SQIVND, per germline (reference sequence). The CDR3 region has the DNA TGTGCCAGTAGTACTCGGACAGCTAACTATGGCTACACCTTC. Translated, it gives CASSTRTANYGYTF.

This clone was seen just once. The rearrangement joins TRBV6-4 to TRBJ1-2; D unresolved. Germline V gene lookup returns CDR1 MRHNA and CDR2 SNTAGT. This CDR3 spans 13 amino acids. Trimming cost V 2 bases and J 7 bases, with 11 bases left between them. The CDR3, as DNA: TGTGCCAGCAGTGACAGTTTAGGCGGTGGCTACACCTTC. Protein: CASSDSLGGGYTF.

This sequence joins TRBV27 and TRBJ1-1; 10 nucleotides line up with TRBD1. Per germline, CDR1 MNHEY and CDR2 SMNVEV (reference sequence). Losses at the gene ends were 6 bases for V and 4 bases for J; bases not matched to a gene: 5. The CDR3 has 14 residues. CDR3 coding DNA: TGTGCCAGCAGGGGATGGGACAGGGGCACTGAAGCTTTCTTT. Encoded protein: CASRGWDRGTEAFF.

This clone appeared a single time. This chain joins TRBV19 and TRBJ2-2; 9 bases agree with TRBD1. This CDR3 is 14 amino acids long. Germline V gene sequence: CDR1 LNHDA, CDR2 SQIVND (reference sequence). V was clipped by 3 bases and J by 7 bases; unmatched bases: 3. DNA for the CDR3: TGTGCCAGTAGTATCTGGACAGGGGTCGGGGAGCTGTTTTTT. It is translated as CASSIWTGVGELFF.

J is TRBJ2-1 and V is TRBV5-1; 8 bases map to TRBD2. Germline V gene sequence: CDR1 SGHRS, CDR2 YFSETQ. The CDR3 consists of 15 residues. The trim removed 9 bases at V and 2 bases at J, leaving 10 bases unmatched. The CDR3 here is CATQAGGYTYNEQFF. The CDR3 nucleotides are TGCGCCACCCAGGCGGGGGGCTATACCTACAATGAGCAGTTCTTC.

The chain uses TRBV29-1 and TRBJ1-2, with a weak D call TRBD1 (5 bases). The CDR3 runs 14 residues. Trimming stripped 0 bases from V and 4 bases from J, with 12 bases between. Germline assignment: CDR1 SQVTM and CDR2 ANQGSEA. CDR3 region: CSVEDAGESYGYTF. CDR3 nucleotide sequence: TGCAGCGTTGAAGATGCGGGGGAGTCCTATGGCTACACCTTC.

The chain carries TRBV19 and TRBJ1-5; D is uncertain. The CDR3 sequence is 16 residues long. V lost 0 bases, J lost 0 bases, and 9 bases lay in between. Germline V gives CDR1 LNHDA, CDR2 SQIVND (reference sequence). The CDR3: CASSIDPTDSNQPQHF. The DNA of the CDR3 is TGTGCCAGTAGTATAGACCCTACCGATAGCAATCAGCCCCAGCATTTT.

The J gene is TRBJ1-2, the V gene TRBV19, with D possibly matching TRBD1 (5 bases). The germline V gene has CDR1 LNHDA and CDR2 SQIVND (reference sequence). V was pared by 4 bases and J by 0 bases, with 12 bases between. The CDR3 is made up of 15 amino acids. The CDR3 spells CASSNPTGANYGYTF. CDR3 DNA: TGTGCCAGTAGTAACCCCACGGGGGCTAACTATGGCTACACCTTC.

This chain links TRBV7-2 with TRBJ2-7, with D possibly being TRBD2 (6 bases). This CDR3 spans 12 amino acids. Germline V gives CDR1 SGHTA, CDR2 FQGNSA. V lost 3 bases to trimming and J lost 4 bases, with 7 bases between them. The CDR3 sequence: CASSLTRYEQYF. The CDR3 nucleotides are TGTGCCAGCAGCTTGACTAGATACGAGCAGTACTTC.

This clone has a handful of counts. This chain joins TRBV11-2 and TRBJ2-7, with D possibly matching TRBD1 (6 bases). The germline CDR1 and CDR2 sequences are SGHAT and FQNNGV. The V gene lost 2 bases and the J gene lost 2 bases, with 25 bases spanning the gap. The CDR3 sequence is 19 residues long. The CDR3 region has the DNA TGTGCCAGCAGCTTACGGGTCTACGTGGACAGACGGCGACCCTACGAGCAGTACTTC. Encoded protein: CASSLRVYVDRRRPYEQYF. The variable domain in full, completed from reference TRBV11-2 and TRBJ2-7, reads EAGVAQSPRYKIIEKRQSVAFWCNPISGHATLYWYQQILGQGPKLLIQFQNNGVVDDSQLPKDRFSAERLKGVDSTLKIQPAKLEDSAVYLCASSLRVYVDRRRPYEQYFGPGTRLTVT.

The chain is built from TRBV10-3 and TRBJ1-1; 9 positions agree with TRBD1. After removal of 10 bases from V and 0 bases from J, the junction contained 3 bases not matched to a gene. This CDR3 region has 13 residues. Germline V CDR1 and CDR2: ENHRY, SYGVKD. The CDR3 DNA reads as TGTGCCACCGGGGACAGGGTGAACACTGAAGCTTTCTTT. This translates into CATGDRVNTEAFF.

V usage is TRBV5-1 and J usage is TRBJ1-2; TRBD1 agrees at 9 bases. The junction had 4 bases not matched to a gene; V was cut back by 6 bases and J by 7 bases. CDR3 length: 12 amino acids. Germline V gene data show CDR1 as SGHRS and CDR2 as YFSETQ. The CDR3 nucleotides are TGCGCCAGCACACAGGGGGCCGGTGGCTACACCTTC. Translating it yields CASTQGAGGYTF.

The chain links TRBV19 to TRBJ1-5; possible D gene TRBD1, 5 bases. This CDR3 is built from 15 residues. V was shortened by 1 base and J by 7 bases, with 14 bases between the two germline ends. In germline, CDR1 is LNHDA, CDR2 SQIVND (reference sequence). The CDR3 is CASSIGRTGQQPQHF. The CDR3 nucleotides are TGTGCCAGTAGTATAGGGCGTACAGGCCAACAGCCCCAGCATTTT. The complete variable domain, with remaining parts taken from reference TRBV19 and TRBJ1-5, reads DGGITQSPKYLFRKEGQNVTLSCEQNLNHDAMYWYRQDPGQGLRLIYYSQIVNDFQKGDIAEGYSVSREKKESFPLTVTSAQKNPTAFYLCASSIGRTGQQPQHFGDGTRLSIL.